This TCR beta chain was profiled in a study of neoadjuvant anti-PD-1 for oral cavity cancer. Clones were sequenced by immunoSEQ multiplex PCR, and TCRdb holds only the in-frame ones, with some missing. The table has around 14,000 clones, roughly 73% seen once. The time point is: after neoadjuvant nivolumab, at surgical resection. There are 16 residues in the CDR3. Looked up from germline, CDR1 is SGHVS and CDR2 is FQNEAQ. V lost 5 bases and J lost 5; bases outside the gene matches: 12. Sequenced here: PBMCs, sampled after nivolumab (anti-PD-1) treatment. The chain carries TRBV7-8 and TRBJ1-2, with 9 bases lining up with TRBD1. The sequence derives from a person between 40 and 85 years old with oral cavity squamous cell carcinoma. The CDR3 bases are TGTGCCAGCAGCCAGACGGACAGGGGATCTACTTATGGCTACACCTTC. It encodes CASSQTDRGSTYGYTF.